The clone carrying this TCR beta chain was picked up many times. The antigen is undetermined. Amplification targeted the TCR beta CDR3 regions, with RNA transcripts as the source material. RT-PCR in the first round used HTBI primers; a second-round multiplex PCR followed. TCRdb ran MiXCR on the multiplex PCR reads and lists one entry per CDR3 protein. The repertoire has some 350,000 distinct CDR3 sequences, 17% of them found once; the top ten carry 2.4%. The term stable hyperthyroidism indicated an absence of ophthalmopathy within 18 months of follow-up. A 10 ml volume of fresh peripheral blood provided the PBMCs. The CDR3 length is 15 residues. Trimming cost V 1 base and J 1 base, with 11 bases left between them. Looked up from germline, CDR1 is LNHNV and CDR2 is YYDKDF (reference sequence). The source of the sample is a study of Graves' ophthalmopathy and Graves' hyperthyroidism. Study-wide results and caveats: Blood also held most thyroid clonotypes expanded above 0.001 frequency.

The chain employs TRBV15 and TRBJ2-7; D gene uncertain. The material sequenced was peripheral blood. The receptor was isolated from an adult woman with stable Graves' hyperthyroidism. CDR3 sequence: CATSRGIKQSYEQYF. CDR3 nucleotide sequence: TGTGCCACCAGCAGAGGAATAAAACAGTCCTACGAGCAGTACTTC. The complete variable domain, with remaining parts taken from reference TRBV15 and TRBJ2-7, reads DAMVIQNPRYQVTQFGKPVTLSCSQTLNHNVMYWYQQKSSQAPKLLFHYYDKDFNNEADTPDNFQSRRPNTSFCFLDIRSPGLGDTAMYLCATSRGIKQSYEQYFGPGTRLTVT.